Listed below are T cell receptor beta chains from one sample, sequenced in a study of Graves' ophthalmopathy and Graves' hyperthyroidism. Via MiXCR, TCRdb re-called the multiplex PCR reads, giving one row per CDR3 protein. The sample contains 650,000 to 900,000 distinct CDR3 sequences, roughly 40% of which appear only once. Material: peripheral blood. These receptors were taken from an adult man with Graves' ophthalmopathy. Each CDR3 is given with its conserved first and last residue. D genes are given only for firm matches. A row's size may be missing; if present it is once, few, many or a size class.

v_call	d_call	j_call	clone_size	cdr3_aa	cdr3_nt
TRBV29-1	TRBD1	TRBJ1-6	many	CSVAQGDVNSPLHF	TGCAGCGTTGCACAGGGGGATGTCAATTCACCCCTCCACTTT
TRBV29-1	TRBD1	TRBJ2-7	.	CSYGTVGGQYF	TGCAGCTACGGGACAGTAGGTGGGCAGTACTTC
TRBV2	.	TRBJ1-6	few	CASSSTTLQFNSPLHF	TGTGCCAGCAGTTCTACAACCCTACAGTTTAATTCACCCCTCCACTTT
TRBV15	.	TRBJ1-5	many	CATSRDRGNQPQHF	TGTGCCACCAGCAGAGATCGTGGGAATCAGCCCCAGCATTTT
TRBV5-1	TRBD1	TRBJ2-7	.	CASSSQGAREQYF	TGCGCCAGCAGCTCACAGGGGGCGCGGGAGCAGTACTTC
TRBV9	TRBD2	TRBJ2-7	few	CASSVDDARTSDGEQYF	TGTGCCAGCAGCGTAGACGATGCCCGGACTAGTGATGGCGAGCAGTACTTC
TRBV11-2	.	TRBJ1-1	.	CASSLDRFGTTAFF	TGTGCCAGCAGCTTAGATAGGTTCGGGACAACGGCTTTCTTT
TRBV24-1	.	TRBJ1-2	many	CATSDLDRNRYTF	TGTGCCACCAGTGACCTTGACAGGAATCGCTACACCTTC
TRBV6-5	TRBD1	TRBJ2-7	.	CASSYSGTAPYEQYF	TGTGCCAGCAGTTACTCCGGGACAGCGCCCTACGAGCAGTACTTC
TRBV2	.	TRBJ1-5	.	CASTAGRFHEHF	TGTGCCAGCACGGCGGGCCGGTTCCACGAGCATTTT
TRBV4-2	TRBD1	TRBJ1-2	.	CASSQEDREAFGYTF	TGTGCCAGCAGCCAAGAGGACAGGGAGGCGTTTGGCTACACCTTC
TRBV20-1	.	TRBJ1-1	.	CSAGRRELMNTEAFF	TGCAGTGCTGGTCGCAGAGAACTCATGAACACTGAAGCTTTCTTT
TRBV25-1	.	TRBJ2-2	.	CASSQDWTAHGELFF	TGTGCCAGCAGCCAAGATTGGACAGCACACGGGGAGCTGTTTTTT
TRBV7-1	.	TRBJ2-7	.	CASSSPYTDSSYEQYF	TGTGCCAGCAGCTCGCCCTACACAGATAGCTCCTACGAGCAGTACTTC
TRBV5-1	.	TRBJ1-3	.	CASSLGQQSGNTIYF	TGCGCCAGCAGCTTGGGACAGCAATCTGGAAACACCATATATTTT
TRBV25-1	.	TRBJ1-1	.	CASSVQSRGHTEAFF	TGTGCCAGCAGTGTTCAATCCAGGGGTCACACTGAAGCTTTCTTT
TRBV10-3	.	TRBJ1-2	many	CASSYSGYGYTF	TGTGCCAGCAGTTACTCGGGATATGGCTACACCTTC
TRBV19	.	TRBJ2-7	.	CASSQMRASYEQYF	TGCGCCAGCAGCCAAATGAGGGCCTCCTACGAGCAGTACTTC
TRBV7-2	TRBD2	TRBJ2-5	few	CASSRWASGGRETQYF	TGTGCCAGCAGCCGCTGGGCTAGCGGGGGTAGGGAGACCCAGTACTTC
TRBV20-1	TRBD1	TRBJ1-2	.	CSALDRGRGYTF	TGCAGTGCCCTTGACAGGGGACGGGGCTACACCTTC
TRBV20-1	TRBD1	TRBJ2-5	.	CSLLGQGAGETQYF	TGCAGTTTATTGGGGCAGGGGGCTGGAGAGACCCAGTACTTC